Below, 22 T cell receptor beta chains from the same sample are listed, as sequenced in a study of blood T cell repertoires in COVID-19. Profiled with immunoSEQ multiplex PCR; TCRdb holds only in-frame clones, not every one. This sample has 30,000 to 40,000 clones; 70% to 90% occur once, and the top ten carry roughly three fifths. The sequencing input was peripheral blood. The receptors stem from an older man with acute or convalescent COVID-19.

This clone appeared once. The chain couples TRBV7-2 to TRBJ1-5; TRBD1 aligns across 7 bases. The V segment lost 5 bases and the J segment 4 bases; nucleotides outside the gene matches: 2. The CDR3 consists of 13 residues. Germline CDR1 reads SGHTA; CDR2 reads FQGNSA. CDR3 loop: CASSRGQNQPQHF. The CDR3 region has the DNA TGTGCCAGCAGCAGGGGGCAAAATCAGCCCCAGCATTTT.

The chain recombines TRBV9 with TRBJ2-4, with D perhaps matching TRBD2 (6 bases). This CDR3 is 12 amino acids long. V shed 4 bases and J shed 7 bases, with 9 bases lying between them. Germline assignment: CDR1 SGDLS and CDR2 YYNGEE. CDR3 loop: CASSRESNIQYF. In DNA form, the CDR3 reads TGTGCCAGCAGCCGGGAGAGCAACATTCAGTACTTC.

This clone was recorded a few times. CDR3 in DNA: TGTGCCAGCAGGGGACAGGGGAATTCACCCCTCCACTTT. Encoded protein: CASRGQGNSPLHF. The chain recombines TRBV2 with TRBJ1-6; 10 bases fit TRBD1. The junction had 0 bases not matched to a gene; V was cut back by 6 bases and J by 7 bases. Germline V CDR1 and CDR2: SNHLY, FYNNEI. This CDR3 contains 13 residues.

V is TRBV14 and J is TRBJ2-5; D remains unclear. Germline CDR1 reads SGHDN; CDR2 reads FVKESK. This CDR3 comprises 13 residues. V lost 4 bases, J lost 5 bases, and 11 bases lay in between. The CDR3 region is CASSRELVETQYF. The DNA for the CDR3 is TGTGCCAGCAGCCGCGAATTGGTCGAGACCCAGTACTTC. The full variable domain, rest sourced from reference TRBV14 and TRBJ2-5, is EAGVTQFPSHSVIEKGQTVTLRCDPISGHDNLYWYRRVMGKEIKFLLHFVKESKQDESGMPNNRFLAERTGGTYSTLKVQPAELEDSGVYFCASSRELVETQYFGPGTRLLVL.

The chain is built from TRBV4-2 and TRBJ2-3; a weak D match, TRBD1 (7 bases). There are 17 residues in the CDR3. In germline, CDR1 is LGHNA, CDR2 YNFKEQ. V lost 1 base to trimming and J lost 4 bases, with 18 bases between them. The CDR3 nucleotides read TGTGCCAGCAGCCAAGTATCCGGCAGGGGGGAGCCAGATACGCAGTATTTT. This sequence encodes CASSQVSGRGEPDTQYF.

V usage is TRBV30 and J usage is TRBJ1-1; D remains ambiguous. Germline V gene data show CDR1 as GTSNPN and CDR2 as SVGIG (reference sequence). Trimming left V 0 bases short and J 6 bases short, with 5 bases between. This CDR3 contains 11 residues. CDR3 protein: CAWSVRAEAFF. CDR3 in DNA: TGTGCCTGGAGTGTACGAGCTGAAGCTTTCTTT.

The chain recombines TRBV30 with TRBJ1-1; 12 bases align to TRBD1. CDR3 length equals 16 residues. CDR1 and CDR2 from the germline V gene are GTSNPN and SVGIG (reference sequence). This chain's CDR3 is CALDRGQGASGTEAFF. The CDR3 DNA sequence: TGTGCACTGGATAGGGGACAGGGGGCCTCTGGAACTGAAGCTTTCTTT.

The chain links TRBV27 to TRBJ1-2, with D uncertain. V was shortened by 7 bases and J by 0 bases, with 15 bases between the two germline ends. The CDR3 is 15 residues long. CDR1 is MNHEY and CDR2 is SMNVEV in the germline V gene (reference sequence). The CDR3 DNA is TGTGCCAGCAAGCTAGGATTCGCAACTAACTATGGCTACACCTTC. It specifies CASKLGFATNYGYTF.

This clone was recorded a few times. The rearrangement joins TRBV11-2 to TRBJ2-1; 10 bases are shared with TRBD2. The germline V gene encodes CDR1 SGHAT and CDR2 FQNNGV. V shed 5 bases, J shed 7 bases, and the junction held 14 bases outside the gene matches. The CDR3 loop spans 17 amino acids. The CDR3 DNA reads TGTGCCAGCAGCCAGGGGTCTAGCGGGAGCATCAGGAATGAGCAGTTCTTC. Translation gives CASSQGSSGSIRNEQFF. The full variable domain, its missing parts supplied by reference TRBV11-2 and TRBJ2-1, is EAGVAQSPRYKIIEKRQSVAFWCNPISGHATLYWYQQILGQGPKLLIQFQNNGVVDDSQLPKDRFSAERLKGVDSTLKIQPAKLEDSAVYLCASSQGSSGSIRNEQFFGPGTRLTVL.

The chain recombines TRBV14 with TRBJ2-3, with D possibly TRBD2 on 5 matching bases. The V end lost 3 bases, the J end lost 2 bases, and 12 bases lay between the germline ends. Germline CDR1 SGHDN, CDR2 FVKESK. The CDR3 consists of 15 residues. The CDR3 region has the DNA TGTGCCAGCAGCCAGTTAGAGGACTTCACAGATACGCAGTATTTT. Its protein is CASSQLEDFTDTQYF.

The chain recombines TRBV15 with TRBJ1-3; D is unresolved. The CDR3 loop spans 13 amino acids. Germline CDR1 is LNHNV and CDR2 is YYDKDF (reference sequence). Trimming left V 4 bases short and J 3 bases short, with 7 bases between. The CDR3 DNA is TGTGCCACCAGCACGGGAAGTGGAAACACCATATATTTT. Its protein product is CATSTGSGNTIYF.

The chain links TRBV7-2 to TRBJ2-7, with 9 bases matching TRBD1. Germline lookup yields CDR1 SGHTA and CDR2 FQGNSA. The ends lost 11 bases at V and 3 bases at J; junction bases unmatched: 8. This CDR3 region has 13 residues. The DNA for the CDR3 is TGTGCCGCTGGCCGGGACAGGGTCTACGAGCAGTACTTC. Its translation is CAAGRDRVYEQYF.

The chain recombines TRBV19 with TRBJ1-2, with 8 nucleotides matching TRBD1. V was clipped by 6 bases and J by 4 bases; unmatched bases: 10. Per germline, CDR1 LNHDA and CDR2 SQIVND (reference sequence). The CDR3 is made up of 15 amino acids. The CDR3 region has the DNA TGTGCCAGTAGCCTACAGGGGGTAGGCCTCTATGGCTACACCTTC. This gives the protein CASSLQGVGLYGYTF.

The genes are TRBV28 and TRBJ2-7; 8 bases are a match to TRBD1. The CDR3 covers 16 residues. Germline V gene sequence: CDR1 MDHEN, CDR2 SYDVKM. Germline trimming cut 5 bases from V and 0 bases from J; bases unmatched to any gene: 9. The CDR3 spells CASSTTGTGLSYEQYF. The CDR3 DNA reads TGTGCCAGCAGTACAACAGGGACAGGCCTCTCCTACGAGCAGTACTTC.

J is TRBJ2-7 and V is TRBV30; a possible D gene is TRBD2 (5 bases). The V end lost 3 bases, the J end lost 4 bases, and 10 bases lay between the germline ends. CDR3 length equals 12 residues. Germline V gene sequence: CDR1 GTSNPN, CDR2 SVGIG (reference sequence). The CDR3 nucleotides are TGTGCCTGGAGCACCGGGAAGTACGAGCAGTACTTC. This codes for CAWSTGKYEQYF.

The chain is built from TRBV28 and TRBJ1-2; D gene unclear. V dropped 6 bases and J dropped 9 bases, with 14 bases sitting between them. The length of the CDR3 is 12 residues. The germline V gene has CDR1 MDHEN and CDR2 SYDVKM. The CDR3 reads CASSPARSSYTF. The CDR3 coding sequence is TGTGCCAGCAGCCCCGCGCGGAGTAGCTACACCTTC.

CDR3 protein: CAWNPGGNGVQPQHF. The DNA of the CDR3 is TGTGCCTGGAACCCAGGGGGCAACGGAGTACAGCCCCAGCATTTT. The chain uses TRBV30 and TRBJ1-5; 8 nucleotides align to TRBD1. Germline-derived CDR1 and CDR2 are GTSNPN and SVGIG (reference sequence). The CDR3 has 15 residues. V shed 4 bases and J 7 bases; nucleotides not matched to a gene: 12.

V usage is TRBV20-1 and J usage is TRBJ2-7; 12 nucleotides agree with TRBD2. V trimming: 3 bases; J trimming: 6 bases; junction bases outside the gene matches: 3. The CDR3 runs to 13 residues. Germline V gene data show CDR1 as DFQATT and CDR2 as SNEGSKA (reference sequence). The CDR3 nucleotides read TGCAGTGCTAGTGGACTAGCGGGATTCGAGCAGTACTTC. It is translated as CSASGLAGFEQYF.

V gene TRBV15 combines with J gene TRBJ2-7; 7 bases line up with TRBD2. The V gene end was trimmed by 5 bases and the J gene end by 4 bases; junction bases not matched to a gene: 11. The CDR3 contains 15 residues. CDR1 is LNHNV, CDR2 YYDKDF, per germline (reference sequence). CDR3 amino acids: CATSSGSSGSYEQYF. CDR3 nucleotide sequence: TGTGCCACCAGCTCGGGGTCTAGCGGTAGTTACGAGCAGTACTTC.

The chain recombines TRBV11-2 with TRBJ2-3; D is possibly TRBD1 (6 bases). The ends were cut back, 1 base at V and 4 bases at J, with 15 bases in the middle. The CDR3 runs to 16 residues. Germline CDR1 reads SGHAT; CDR2 reads FQNNGV. The CDR3 region is CASSLVGVQGSDTQYF. CDR3 in DNA: TGTGCCAGCAGCTTAGTGGGGGTACAGGGATCAGATACGCAGTATTTT.

This rearrangement joins TRBV27 to TRBJ1-1; no definite D call. The germline CDR1 and CDR2 sequences are MNHEY and SMNVEV (reference sequence). Trimming stripped 1 base from V and 2 bases from J, with 8 bases between. This CDR3 is 14 amino acids long. CDR3 loop: CASSLYGINTEAFF. As DNA, the CDR3 is TGTGCCAGCAGTTTATACGGTATCAACACTGAAGCTTTCTTT.

V and J are TRBV5-1 and TRBJ1-4, with 10 bases identical to TRBD1. The germline gives CDR1 SGHRS, CDR2 YFSETQ. This CDR3 region has 15 residues. J lost 6 bases, V lost 0 bases, and 2 bases had no gene match. The chain's CDR3 is CASSLDGTGDEKLFF. The CDR3 DNA reads as TGCGCCAGCAGCTTGGATGGGACAGGGGATGAAAAACTGTTTTTT.